Given below is one T cell receptor beta chain in context. This record comes from a study of blood T cell repertoires in COVID-19. Study-wide context: COVID-19 samples, acute and convalescent, were from the United States, Italy and Spain.

Sequenced by immunoSEQ multiplex PCR; TCRdb stores in-frame clones only, minus some. The table lists around 200,000 clones, 86% of them singletons. Adults between about 18 and 89 years of age took part from 24 US areas. A COVID-19 case was met by exposed participants within 2 weeks before study entry. The V and J ends lost 7 bases and 6 bases, in that order; junction bases with no gene match: 12. This CDR3 contains 16 residues. From germline, CDR1 is MNHNY and CDR2 SVGAGI (reference sequence). Source material: PBMCs or T cells enriched from blood (not recorded which). This clonotype originated in a woman aged 25 to 45 who had been exposed to COVID-19. The chain joins TRBV6-6 to TRBJ1-6; 7 bases agree with TRBD1. This CDR3 is CASNRGTAAVNSPLHF. The CDR3 bases are TGTGCCAGCAATAGAGGGACAGCAGCCGTTAATTCACCCCTCCACTTT.